This T cell receptor beta chain originates from a study of cytomegalovirus exposure and HLA in healthy donors (TCRdb year 2017). A note on the overall study: An earlier analysis of around 600 of the donors reported more than 250 Gb of sequence data and 117 million unique TCR beta sequences from about 180 million T cells. The study used immunosequencing to profile the T cell repertoires of approximately 690 subjects and linked those repertoires to cytomegalovirus serostatus. Every repertoire in the discovery cohort had been generated on one and the same sequencing platform. Along with the roughly 610-subject first cohort, a separate validation cohort of over a hundred different subjects was used. An earlier analysis of 587 of the donors applied high-throughput TCR beta sequencing to assess whether each TCR beta V gene segment acted as functional or pseudogenic. Of the roughly 400 genotyped donors, around 81% fell in the genetic ancestry cluster associated with self-reported Caucasian donors. The aim of the study was to test whether cataloging public T cell receptors could identify signatures of past pathogen exposure. An early release that covered more than 550 HLA-typed donors contained about 300 gigabases of sequencing data and 80 million or so unique TCR sequences. To predict cytomegalovirus infection status, the study combined high-throughput TCR immunosequencing, statistical association of individual TCRs with disease status, and machine learning. A later genetic analysis used genome-wide SNP genotypes for about 55% of the 666 donors, treating that subset as a discovery cohort. Across roughly 420 genotyped donors of the cohort, an average of roughly 250,000 unique TCR beta nucleotide sequences per donor were sequenced, and roughly 17% of those sequences were non-productive. Donor age, sex, ethnicity and CMV serostatus were collected together with the repertoire data. About 5 DR-DQ haplotypes were handled as single units for association and clustering, since linkage in the cohort was strong. A later analysis re-examined previously published TCR beta repertoires from around 670 donors and added high-resolution HLA genotyping to investigate patterns of TCR occurrence. Typing coverage varied by locus: about 629-630 donors for A, B, C, DRB1 and DQB1; roughly 560 for DQA1; more than 600 for DPA1; roughly 450 for DPB1. Rather than drawing on any new phenotypic data, the later analysis identified candidate immune exposures from TCR beta sequences and the way those sequences occurred across donors. HLA typing covered class I and class II loci at four-digit resolution.

The trim is 5 bases for V and 3 bases for J, with a gap of 14 bases between the germline ends. CDR1 LNHDA and CDR2 SQIVND were looked up in the germline V gene (reference sequence). There are 16 amino acids in the CDR3, from cysteine to phenylalanine inclusive. Kept here is only the CDR3 DNA, which spans 48 bases and is read in frame from base 1. Overall study results and their limits: The authors suggested that the approach could potentially be extended to other disease states and immunological phenotypes. Several of the top co-occurrence clusters appeared to be linked to parvovirus B19, influenza, CMV and Epstein-Barr virus, according to a later analysis. In a later analysis, TCR association rates were found to vary across HLA loci, with the most associated TCRs seen for DRB1 alleles and the fewest for HLA-C alleles. For the cohort, immune exposure information was limited to CMV serostatus. Only TCR beta chains were sequenced in this cohort, and the absence of alpha or paired-chain data limited detectable features. Strong co-occurrence of HLA alleles, especially DR and DQ, made assigning TCR associations to individual alleles difficult. In vitro tests confirmed that a few of the cytomegalovirus-associated TCR beta chains recognize cytomegalovirus antigens. In a later genetic analysis, fewer N-insertions in productive TCRs were reported among donors in an Asian-associated ancestry cluster than the roughly 700-donor mean. Specific HLA alleles were associated with about 17,000 TCR beta sequences at a false discovery rate of 0.05 in a later analysis. A total of 150 to 200 TCR beta chains were listed by the study as associated with cytomegalovirus. A group of highly shared sequence variants was considered likely to be a technical artifact of the sequencing pipeline. Linkage disequilibrium might explain the correlated functional status among segregating V segments, but an unknown experimental factor could not be excluded. An association between a missense DCLRE1C variant and V-gene and J-gene trimming of TCR beta chains was found in a later genetic analysis and replicated in an independent cohort. The presence/absence analyses assumed that sequencing depth was roughly uniform across donors, and that assumption may not be true. Because HLA typing was missing for some donors at each locus, association tests included only the typed subset. A further reported finding was that TCR beta sequences accurately predicted the HLA-A and HLA-B alleles for most subjects in the first cohort. Some IMGT-functional V segments, including TRBV6-2 and TRBV6-3, could not be told apart with the 87-base-pair reads, so those segments were excluded. The classifier was reported to diagnose cytomegalovirus status with high specificity and sensitivity in both the original and validation cohorts. Across donors, most TCR sequences were observed very rarely, whereas some public TCRs were present in many individuals. Broadly in line with IMGT annotations, most TCR beta V segments showed up in productive rearrangements about 87% or about 30% of the time in an earlier analysis of about 500 of the donors. Because counts were too low, some 16 rarely observed V segments, including chromosome 9 orphons, were excluded from the earlier analysis of around 640 of the donors. In a later analysis, HLA-associated TCR beta chains were found to be more clonally expanded and to have lower generation probabilities than equally common non-associated chains. A later analysis found that most CMV-associated TCR beta chains appeared HLA-restricted, with HLA associations seemingly driven largely by CMV exposure.

The cohort consisted of 600 to 750 healthy bone marrow donors. All cohort members were sampled while nominally healthy, although unrecorded immune exposures were likely present. The donor was CMV seronegative and was included in the group of several hundred seronegative cohort members. A peripheral blood sample was collected from each donor, and TCR beta sequencing was performed on peripheral blood mononuclear cells. Genomic DNA extraction from the blood cell samples was performed with the Qiagen DNeasy Blood Extraction Kit. Points on this clone: The specificity of this receptor is unknown. Base-call qualities are not available, and no considerably larger clone is one nucleotide away.

The library was obtained by the immunoSEQ multiplex PCR assay. For the multiplex PCR, a mixture combining 60 forward primers for TCR Vbeta segments and 13 reverse primers for TCR Jbeta segments was used. A multiplex PCR assay on genomic DNA amplified the CDR3 region of rearranged TCR beta genes. Amplified TCR beta libraries were sequenced as 87-base-pair reads on the Illumina HiSeq System. For the original study's pipeline: In a later analysis, some 80 million unique TCR beta chains were counted across the 650 to 700 repertoires, and roughly 10 million of these chains were shared by at least two donors. Raw reads were error-corrected and collapsed into unique sequences by a nearest-neighbor algorithm in which closely related sequences were merged to remove PCR and sequencing errors. CDR3 sequences were aligned to IMGT reference sequences to assign V, D and J gene segments. For a sequence to be retained, a match of at least six nucleotides was required to both a V gene segment and a J gene segment. A rearrangement was called productive if the CDR3 had no stop codons and remained in frame with V and J, and every other rearrangement was called non-productive. CDR3 was defined according to IMGT convention as the region running from the second conserved V-encoded cysteine to the conserved J-encoded phenylalanine. Sequences without an unambiguous match to a single V gene segment were excluded from the earlier analysis of 450 to 650 of the donors. In an earlier analysis of some 590 of the donors, a V segment was called functional when productive rearrangements were above 56.7%, and segregating when the standard deviation between donors exceeded 5%. A statistical classification framework was built to diagnose cytomegalovirus status from the catalog of TCR beta chain sequences. A later analysis assigned V and J genes by comparing TCR nucleotide sequences with IMGT/GENE-DB human TR gene sequences. In a later analysis, CDR3 sequences and most-parsimonious VDJ recombination scenarios were assigned using the TCRdist pipeline. In a later analysis, each TCR beta chain was defined by its CDR3 amino acid sequence together with its V-gene family, and reads lacking a unique V-gene family were excluded. A later analysis removed several hundred highly shared, low-generation-probability nucleotide sequences to deal with suspected cross-contamination and a sequencing artifact. A later analysis calculated a clonal expansion index for each public chain from normalized within-repertoire ranks of inferred template counts. Generation probabilities in a later analysis came from a VDJ recombination model fitted to out-of-frame rearrangements, and those results were checked against IGoR. In a later analysis, hypergeometric tests were used to score TCR-TCR, TCR-HLA and TCR-CMV co-occurrence, with a repertoire-size bias correction applied to TCR pairs. False discovery rates were estimated in a later analysis by permuting HLA or CMV assignments 20 times. In a later analysis, co-occurring TCRs were grouped using DBSCAN, with TCRdist sequence similarity added in when clustering inside HLA-allele-positive subsets. Repertoires with fewer than 30,000 or more than 120,000 public chains were left out of co-occurrence clustering, as were four to six repertoires with anomalous nucleotide sharing. Entries here come from immuneACCESS through TCRdb and include only in-frame sequences with V and J called. Some clones fail to appear in such tables; in the studies checked, an unresolved V gene covers under half of the shortfall, and the cause of the remainder is unknown. That table is the source of V, J and clone size, and D and trimming were worked out from the DNA. Across this sample there are some 180,000 clones, with about four fifths seen only once. The ten biggest clones cover 1.5% of the sample.

The V and J genes are TRBV19 and TRBJ1-6; a weak D assignment points to TRBD1 (5 bases agree). Sequences were obtained from PBMCs. The TCR was taken from a man aged 35 to 55 in good health and CMV-seronegative. The CDR3 reads CASSPGDVFYNSPLHF. The DNA sequence is TGTGCCAGTAGTCCGGGGGACGTCTTCTATAATTCACCCCTCCACTTT.